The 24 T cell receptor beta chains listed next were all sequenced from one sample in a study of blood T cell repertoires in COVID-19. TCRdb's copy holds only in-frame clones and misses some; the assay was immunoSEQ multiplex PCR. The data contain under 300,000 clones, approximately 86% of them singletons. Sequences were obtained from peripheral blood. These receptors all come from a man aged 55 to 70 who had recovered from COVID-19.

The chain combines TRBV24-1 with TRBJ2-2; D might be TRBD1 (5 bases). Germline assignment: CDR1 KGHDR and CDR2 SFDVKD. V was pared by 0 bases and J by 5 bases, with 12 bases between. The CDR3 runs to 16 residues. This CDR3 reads CATSDLRQGRTGELFF. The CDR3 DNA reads TGTGCCACCAGTGATTTGCGGCAGGGCAGAACCGGGGAGCTGTTTTTT.

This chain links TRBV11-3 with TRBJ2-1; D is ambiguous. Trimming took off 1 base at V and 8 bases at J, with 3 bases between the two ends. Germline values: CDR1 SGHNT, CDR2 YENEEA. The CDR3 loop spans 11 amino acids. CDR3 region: CASSLADEQFF. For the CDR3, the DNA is TGTGCCAGCAGCTTAGCGGATGAGCAGTTCTTC.

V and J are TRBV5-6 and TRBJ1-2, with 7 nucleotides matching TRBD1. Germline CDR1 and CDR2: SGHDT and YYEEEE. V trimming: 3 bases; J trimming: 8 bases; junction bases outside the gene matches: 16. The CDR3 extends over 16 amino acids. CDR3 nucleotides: TGTGCCAGCAGCTGGTCCGGGCAAACAGGGGTAGGGGGCTACACCTTC. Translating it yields CASSWSGQTGVGGYTF.

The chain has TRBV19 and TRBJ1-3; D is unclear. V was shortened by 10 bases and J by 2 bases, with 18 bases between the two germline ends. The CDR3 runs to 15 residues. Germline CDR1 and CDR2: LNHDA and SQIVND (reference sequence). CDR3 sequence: CATHSGVGPGNTIYF. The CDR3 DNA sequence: TGTGCCACCCATTCCGGGGTCGGCCCTGGAAACACCATATATTTT.

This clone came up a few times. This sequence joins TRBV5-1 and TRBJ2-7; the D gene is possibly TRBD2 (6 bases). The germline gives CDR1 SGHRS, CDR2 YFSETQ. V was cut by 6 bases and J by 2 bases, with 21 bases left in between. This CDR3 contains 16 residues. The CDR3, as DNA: TGCGCCAGCACCCCCACGGCGGGGATGAGGACCTACGAGCAGTACTTC. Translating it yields CASTPTAGMRTYEQYF.

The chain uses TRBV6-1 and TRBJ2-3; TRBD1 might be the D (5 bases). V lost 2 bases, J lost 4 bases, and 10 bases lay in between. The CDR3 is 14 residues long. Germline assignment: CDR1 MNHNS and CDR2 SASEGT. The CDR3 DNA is TGTGCCAGCAGTGAAAGGGGCAGTCCAGATACGCAGTATTTT. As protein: CASSERGSPDTQYF.

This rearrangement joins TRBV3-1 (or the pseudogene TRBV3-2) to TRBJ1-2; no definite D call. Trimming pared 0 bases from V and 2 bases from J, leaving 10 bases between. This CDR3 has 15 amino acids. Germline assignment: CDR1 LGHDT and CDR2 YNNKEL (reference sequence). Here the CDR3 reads CASSQDGQFNYGYTF. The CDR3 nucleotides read TGTGCCAGCAGCCAAGATGGGCAGTTCAACTATGGCTACACCTTC.

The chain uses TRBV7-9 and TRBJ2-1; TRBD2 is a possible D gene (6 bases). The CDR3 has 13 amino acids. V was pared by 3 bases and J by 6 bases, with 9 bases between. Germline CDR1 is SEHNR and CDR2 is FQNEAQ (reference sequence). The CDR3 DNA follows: TGTGCCAGCAGCTTGCCGGGGGTCAATGAGCAGTTCTTC. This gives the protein CASSLPGVNEQFF.

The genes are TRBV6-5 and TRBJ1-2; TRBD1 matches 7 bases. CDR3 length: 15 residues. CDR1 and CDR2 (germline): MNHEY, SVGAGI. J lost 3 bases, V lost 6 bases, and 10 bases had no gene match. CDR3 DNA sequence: TGTGCCAGCAGGGGGGTAGACAGGGCTGACTATGGCTACACCTTC. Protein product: CASRGVDRADYGYTF.

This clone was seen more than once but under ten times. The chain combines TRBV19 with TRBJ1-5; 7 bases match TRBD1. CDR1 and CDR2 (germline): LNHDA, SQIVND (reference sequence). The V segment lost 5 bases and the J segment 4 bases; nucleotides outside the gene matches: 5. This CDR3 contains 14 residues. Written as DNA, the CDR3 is TGTGCCAGTAGTTCTAACAGGGGTAATCAGCCCCAGCATTTT. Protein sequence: CASSSNRGNQPQHF. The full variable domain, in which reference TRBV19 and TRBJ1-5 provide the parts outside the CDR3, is DGGITQSPKYLFRKEGQNVTLSCEQNLNHDAMYWYRQDPGQGLRLIYYSQIVNDFQKGDIAEGYSVSREKKESFPLTVTSAQKNPTAFYLCASSSNRGNQPQHFGDGTRLSIL.

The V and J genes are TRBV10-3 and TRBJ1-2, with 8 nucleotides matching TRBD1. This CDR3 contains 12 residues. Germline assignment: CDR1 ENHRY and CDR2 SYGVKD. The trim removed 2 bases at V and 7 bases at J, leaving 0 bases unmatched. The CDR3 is CAISETGGGYTF. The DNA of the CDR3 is TGTGCCATCAGTGAGACAGGGGGTGGCTACACCTTC.

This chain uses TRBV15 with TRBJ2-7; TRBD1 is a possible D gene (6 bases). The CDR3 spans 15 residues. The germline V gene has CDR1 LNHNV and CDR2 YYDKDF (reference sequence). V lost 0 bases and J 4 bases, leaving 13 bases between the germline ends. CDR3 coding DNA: TGTGCCACCAGCAGAGATACAGGGACGGAGTACGAGCAGTACTTC. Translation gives CATSRDTGTEYEQYF.

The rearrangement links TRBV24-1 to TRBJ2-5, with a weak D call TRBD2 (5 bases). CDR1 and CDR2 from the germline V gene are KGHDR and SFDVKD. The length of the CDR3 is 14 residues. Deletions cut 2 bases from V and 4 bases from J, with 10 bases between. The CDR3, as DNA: TGTGCCACCAGTGATTCTTCGGGGAGAGAGACCCAGTACTTC. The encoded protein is CATSDSSGRETQYF.

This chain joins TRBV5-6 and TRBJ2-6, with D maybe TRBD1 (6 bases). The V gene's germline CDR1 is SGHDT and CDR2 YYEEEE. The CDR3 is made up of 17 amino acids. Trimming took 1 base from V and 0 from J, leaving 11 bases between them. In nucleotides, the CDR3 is TGTGCCAGCAGCTTGCCGGGACATAGCTCTGGGGCCAACGTCCTGACTTTC. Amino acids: CASSLPGHSSGANVLTF.

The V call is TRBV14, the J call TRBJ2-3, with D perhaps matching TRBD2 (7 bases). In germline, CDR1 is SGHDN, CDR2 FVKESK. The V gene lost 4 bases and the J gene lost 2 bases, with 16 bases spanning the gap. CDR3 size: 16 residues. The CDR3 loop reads CASSPLGGAVTDTQYF. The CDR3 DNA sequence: TGTGCCAGCAGCCCTCTTGGGGGGGCAGTCACAGATACGCAGTATTTT.

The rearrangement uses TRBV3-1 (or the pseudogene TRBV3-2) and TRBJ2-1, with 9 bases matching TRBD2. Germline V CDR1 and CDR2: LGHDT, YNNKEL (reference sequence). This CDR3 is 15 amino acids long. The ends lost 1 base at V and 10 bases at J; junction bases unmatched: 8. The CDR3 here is CASSQAAGGLGEQFF. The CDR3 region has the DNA TGTGCCAGCAGCCAAGCGGCGGGGGGGCTGGGGGAGCAGTTCTTC.

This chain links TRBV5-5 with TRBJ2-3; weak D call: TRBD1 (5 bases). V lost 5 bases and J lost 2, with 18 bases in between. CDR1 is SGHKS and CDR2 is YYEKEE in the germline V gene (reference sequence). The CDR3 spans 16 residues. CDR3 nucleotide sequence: TGTGCCAGCAGTTCTATACAGGATACGATCACAGATACGCAGTATTTT. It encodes CASSSIQDTITDTQYF.

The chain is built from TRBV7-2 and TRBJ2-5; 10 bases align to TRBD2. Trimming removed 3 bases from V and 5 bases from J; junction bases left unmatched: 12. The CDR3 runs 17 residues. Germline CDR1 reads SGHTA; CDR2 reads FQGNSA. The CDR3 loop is CASSFGKRGGPGETQYF. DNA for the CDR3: TGTGCCAGCAGCTTCGGGAAGCGGGGGGGCCCGGGGGAGACCCAGTACTTC.

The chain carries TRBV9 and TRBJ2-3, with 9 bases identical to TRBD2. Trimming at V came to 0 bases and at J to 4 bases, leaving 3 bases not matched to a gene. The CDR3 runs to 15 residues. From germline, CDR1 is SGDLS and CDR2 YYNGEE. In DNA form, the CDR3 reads TGTGCCAGCAGCGTAGAGGGACTAGCAGCAGATACGCAGTATTTT. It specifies CASSVEGLAADTQYF.

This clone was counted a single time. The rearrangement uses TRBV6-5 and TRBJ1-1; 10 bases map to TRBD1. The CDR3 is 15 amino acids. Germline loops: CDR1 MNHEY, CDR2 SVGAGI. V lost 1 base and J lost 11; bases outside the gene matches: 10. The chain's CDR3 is CASSYLGTGARGAFF. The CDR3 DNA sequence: TGTGCCAGCAGTTACTTGGGGACAGGGGCGCGTGGGGCTTTCTTT.

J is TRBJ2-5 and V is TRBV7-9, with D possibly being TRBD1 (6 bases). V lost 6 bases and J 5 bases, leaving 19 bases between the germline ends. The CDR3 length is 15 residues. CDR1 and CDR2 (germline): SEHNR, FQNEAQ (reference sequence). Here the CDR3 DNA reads TGTGCCAGCAGATCGTGGACACAGGGTCAGGAGACCCAGTACTTC. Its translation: CASRSWTQGQETQYF.

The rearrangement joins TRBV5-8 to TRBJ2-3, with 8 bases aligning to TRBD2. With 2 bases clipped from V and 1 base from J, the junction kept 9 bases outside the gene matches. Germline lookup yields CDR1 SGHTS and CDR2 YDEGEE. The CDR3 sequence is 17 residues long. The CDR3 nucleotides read TGTGCCAGCAGCTTATCCCCGATGCGGGGGGGCACAGATACGCAGTATTTT. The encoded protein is CASSLSPMRGGTDTQYF.

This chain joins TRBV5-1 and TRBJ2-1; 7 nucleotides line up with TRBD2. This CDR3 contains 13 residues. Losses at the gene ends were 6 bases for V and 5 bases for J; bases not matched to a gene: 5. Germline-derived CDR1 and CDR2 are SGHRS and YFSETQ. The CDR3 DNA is TGCGCCAGCACCGGACTAGTCGACAATGAGCAGTTCTTC. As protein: CASTGLVDNEQFF. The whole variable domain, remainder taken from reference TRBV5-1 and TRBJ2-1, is KAGVTQTPRYLIKTRGQQVTLSCSPISGHRSVSWYQQTPGQGLQFLFEYFSETQRNKGNFPGRFSGRQFSNSRSEMNVSTLELGDSALYLCASTGLVDNEQFFGPGTRLTVL.

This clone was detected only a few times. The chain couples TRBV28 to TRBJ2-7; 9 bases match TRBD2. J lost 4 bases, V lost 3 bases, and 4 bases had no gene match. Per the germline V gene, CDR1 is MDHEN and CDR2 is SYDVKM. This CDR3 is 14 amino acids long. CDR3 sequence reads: CASSFTSGLYEQYF. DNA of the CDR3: TGTGCCAGCAGTTTCACTAGCGGGTTGTACGAGCAGTACTTC.